Sequencing of this T cell receptor (beta chain) was carried out in a study of OX40 agonist ivuxolimab in advanced cancers. About the study: The dose-escalation cohort had hepatocellular carcinoma, melanoma, renal cell or head and neck cancer.

The CDR3 loop spans 17 amino acids. Germline V gene lookup returns CDR1 SNHLY and CDR2 FYNNEI. V lost 8 bases and J lost 4, with 26 bases in between. Measured with immunoSEQ multiplex PCR; TCRdb has only the in-frame clones, and not every one. In the table there are 10,000 or so clones, about 80% of which are singletons. The table lists this clone with a few counts. The sequencing here drew on CD4+ or CD8+ T cells sorted from blood, taken in a trial of the OX40 agonist ivuxolimab. The sequence came from an adult with an advanced solid tumor such as melanoma, head and neck, liver or kidney cancer. V is TRBV2 and J is TRBJ2-5, with a weak D call TRBD2 (6 bases). The CDR3 DNA reads as TGTGCCAGCCGTCTGTGGGGCGGGAAAGGTAATGGAGAGACCCAGTACTTC. It is translated as CASRLWGGKGNGETQYF.